This TCR beta chain was obtained from a study of blood T cell repertoires in COVID-19. This CDR3 is built from 19 residues. Germline CDR1 and CDR2: ENHRY and SYGVKD. V gave up 2 bases and J gave up 0 bases; unmatched junction bases: 11. Sequenced by immunoSEQ multiplex PCR; TCRdb stores in-frame clones only, minus some. The data show under 500,000 clones, approximately 90% seen once. This TCR came from a man younger than 45 who had recovered from COVID-19. Input material: PBMCs or T cells enriched from blood (not recorded which). The J gene is TRBJ1-1, the V gene TRBV10-3; 11 nucleotides align to TRBD1. The CDR3 nucleotides read TGTGCCATCAGTGAGATCCCTGGGACAGGGGGAAGAATGAACACTGAAGCTTTCTTT. It is translated as CAISEIPGTGGRMNTEAFF.